The rows below give T cell receptor beta chains drawn from one sample of a study of cytomegalovirus exposure and HLA in healthy donors. Profiling relied on immunoSEQ multiplex PCR, and the TCRdb table lists in-frame clones only, not all of them. The sample yields roughly 190,000 clones, roughly 13% seen once. The sample taken for sequencing was PBMCs. Receptor source: a man between 50 and 59 years old in good health and CMV-seropositive. CDR3s include the opening cysteine and the closing phenylalanine or tryptophan. A D gene is named only where the DNA matches it firmly. The size field is filled for only some rows; it gives once, few, many or a size class.

clone_size,v_call,j_call,d_call,cdr3_aa,cdr3_nt
few,TRBV5-6,TRBJ1-4,TRBD1,CASSPGTGHEKLFF,TGTGCCAGCAGCCCCGGGACAGGGCATGAAAAACTGTTTTTT
few,TRBV4-3,TRBJ2-7,NA,CASSSFPGSAYEQYF,TGCGCCAGCAGCTCCTTCCCTGGGAGTGCCTACGAGCAGTACTTC
NA,TRBV30,TRBJ1-6,NA,CAWSTRGPGRNSPLHF,TGTGCCTGGAGCACCCGGGGACCGGGGAGGAATTCACCCCTCCACTTT
NA,TRBV18,TRBJ1-5,TRBD1,CASSLGQGNQPQHF,TGTGCCAGCTCACTCGGACAGGGCAATCAGCCCCAGCATTTT
NA,TRBV7-2,TRBJ1-1,NA,CASSSRPPGTHTEAFF,TGTGCCAGCAGCTCCAGGCCCCCTGGGACACACACTGAAGCTTTCTTT
NA,TRBV4-1,TRBJ2-3,TRBD2,CASSQETSGGGADTQYF,TGCGCCAGCAGCCAAGAAACTAGCGGGGGTGGGGCAGATACGCAGTATTTT
NA,TRBV19,TRBJ2-1,TRBD2,CASRLAGVSNEQFF,TGTGCCAGCCGACTAGCGGGGGTGAGCAATGAGCAGTTCTTC
few,TRBV5-4,TRBJ1-1,NA,CASSLYNGNTEAFF,TGTGCCAGCAGCTTGTATAACGGGAACACTGAAGCTTTCTTT
few,TRBV15,TRBJ1-2,NA,CATSRETLTF,TGTGCCACCAGCAGGGAGACTCTCACCTTC
NA,TRBV14,TRBJ1-1,TRBD1,CASSYRGRLPNTEAFF,TGTGCCAGCAGCTACAGGGGGCGCTTACCGAACACTGAAGCTTTCTTT
NA,TRBV2,TRBJ1-5,NA,CASRMGGSNQPQHF,TGTGCCAGCAGGATGGGGGGGAGCAATCAGCCCCAGCATTTT
few,TRBV6-6,TRBJ1-1,TRBD1,CASTTGQIMNTEAFF,TGTGCCAGCACCACGGGACAGATCATGAACACTGAAGCTTTCTTT
few,TRBV5-6,TRBJ2-3,NA,CASSFYSTDTQYF,TGTGCCAGCAGCTTCTACAGCACAGATACGCAGTATTTT
few,TRBV7-8,TRBJ1-5,NA,CASSLEGRRVNQPQHF,TGTGCCAGCAGCTTAGAAGGGAGGAGGGTCAATCAGCCCCAGCATTTT
NA,TRBV5-5,TRBJ2-4,TRBD1,CASGQGAEAKNIQYF,TGTGCCAGCGGCCAGGGGGCGGAAGCCAAAAACATTCAGTACTTC
few,TRBV4-1,TRBJ2-2,NA,CASSRQPLNTGELFF,TGCGCCAGCAGCCGACAGCCTTTGAACACCGGGGAGCTGTTTTTT
few,TRBV6-5,TRBJ1-5,NA,CASSAGNPGNQPQHF,TGTGCCAGCAGTGCCGGTAATCCGGGCAATCAGCCCCAGCATTTT
few,TRBV5-5,TRBJ2-5,NA,CASSRGWGDETQYF,TGTGCCAGCAGCAGGGGTTGGGGGGATGAGACCCAGTACTTC
few,TRBV14,TRBJ1-4,NA,CASSQEGAVQVFF,TGTGCCAGCAGCCAAGAAGGGGCGGTCCAAGTGTTTTTT
NA,TRBV2,TRBJ1-2,NA,CASGGDINYGYTF,TGTGCCAGCGGGGGGGACATAAACTATGGCTACACCTTC
few,TRBV11-3,TRBJ1-6,NA,CASSLDLTPGGDSPLHF,TGTGCCAGCAGCTTAGATCTAACCCCGGGGGGTGATTCACCCCTCCACTTT
few,TRBV5-1,TRBJ1-1,NA,CASFNSLNTEAFF,TGCGCCAGCTTTAACAGCTTAAACACTGAAGCTTTCTTT
few,TRBV29-1,TRBJ1-1,TRBD1,CSVGTGGWAEAFF,TGCAGCGTTGGGACAGGGGGCTGGGCTGAAGCTTTCTTT
NA,TRBV7-2,TRBJ2-1,NA,CASSIYNEQFF,TGTGCCAGCAGCATATACAATGAGCAGTTCTTC
few,TRBV5-1,TRBJ2-1,NA,CASSLGRGALTSYNEQFF,TGCGCCAGCAGCTTGGGCAGGGGCGCCCTCACATCCTACAATGAGCAGTTCTTC
few,TRBV10-2,TRBJ1-2,NA,CASTDRGYGYTF,TGCGCCAGCACCGACAGAGGCTATGGCTACACCTTC
few,TRBV30,TRBJ2-2,TRBD1,CAWTGTGGTGELFF,TGTGCCTGGACCGGGACAGGGGGCACCGGGGAGCTGTTTTTT
few,TRBV16,TRBJ1-1,TRBD1,CASSPLDRGNTEAFF,TGTGCCAGCAGCCCCCTGGACAGGGGGAACACTGAAGCTTTCTTT
few,TRBV11-3,TRBJ2-6,TRBD1,CASSLAGQLSGANVLTF,TGTGCCAGCAGCTTAGCGGGACAGCTCTCTGGGGCCAACGTCCTGACTTTC
NA,TRBV28,TRBJ1-2,TRBD1,CASSYSGQGNYGYTF,TGTGCCAGCAGTTACAGCGGACAGGGCAACTATGGCTACACCTTC
NA,TRBV5-1,TRBJ2-3,TRBD2,CASSLAGLAGPTDTQYF,TGCGCCAGCAGCTTGGCAGGGCTAGCGGGACCCACAGATACGCAGTATTTT
NA,TRBV4-1,TRBJ2-1,NA,CASSQDPRRPNNEQFF,TGCGCCAGCAGCCAAGATCCAAGGAGGCCGAACAATGAGCAGTTCTTC
NA,TRBV5-1,TRBJ2-7,TRBD1,CASSAGQGSYEQYF,TGCGCCAGCAGCGCCGGACAGGGTAGCTACGAGCAGTACTTC
few,TRBV28,TRBJ2-1,TRBD1,CASQGDRVSNEQFF,TGTGCCAGCCAGGGGGACAGGGTGAGCAATGAGCAGTTCTTC
few,TRBV5-6,TRBJ1-5,NA,CASSFLTGDQPQHF,TGTGCCAGCAGCTTTTTGACAGGTGATCAGCCCCAGCATTTT
NA,TRBV5-3,TRBJ1-1,NA,CARSRSGAEAFF,TGTGCCAGAAGCCGTTCGGGGGCTGAAGCTTTCTTT
NA,TRBV21-1,TRBJ1-1,NA,CASSKPLNTGKNTEAFF,TGTGCCAGCAGCAAACCTCTGAATACCGGGAAGAACACTGAAGCTTTCTTT
NA,TRBV4-3,TRBJ2-3,NA,CASSQGRQLGWADTQYF,TGCGCCAGCAGCCAAGGTCGACAGTTAGGGTGGGCAGATACGCAGTATTTT
few,TRBV28,TRBJ1-5,TRBD1,CASRAPTGSNQPQHF,TGTGCCAGCAGGGCTCCGACAGGGAGCAATCAGCCCCAGCATTTT
few,TRBV30,TRBJ1-6,NA,CAWSLQGWNSPLHF,TGTGCCTGGAGTCTACAGGGATGGAATTCACCCCTCCACTTT
few,TRBV10-3,TRBJ1-1,NA,CAISESVFYRATEAFF,TGTGCCATCAGTGAGTCGGTTTTTTACAGGGCCACTGAAGCTTTCTTT
few,TRBV5-1,TRBJ1-6,NA,CASSTDGQYNSPLHF,TGCGCCAGCAGCACTGACGGACAGTATAATTCACCCCTCCACTTT
few,TRBV19,TRBJ1-2,TRBD1,CASSPAGTGSYGYTF,TGTGCCAGTAGTCCCGCCGGGACAGGTTCCTATGGCTACACCTTC
few,TRBV11-1,TRBJ2-1,NA,CASSLLYEQFF,TGTGCCAGCAGCTTACTTTATGAGCAGTTCTTC
few,TRBV18,TRBJ1-2,TRBD1,CASSVQDRNYGYTF,TGTGCCAGCTCAGTACAGGACAGGAACTATGGCTACACCTTC
few,TRBV11-3,TRBJ1-2,TRBD1,CASSQRDSYGYTF,TGTGCCAGCAGCCAACGGGACAGCTATGGCTACACCTTC
NA,TRBV12-5,TRBJ2-2,NA,CASGLTPFRGTGELFF,TGTGCTAGTGGTTTGACACCCTTTCGTGGCACCGGGGAGCTGTTTTTT
NA,TRBV5-1,TRBJ1-5,TRBD1,CASSPGTGGGNQPQHF,TGCGCCAGCAGCCCGGGGACAGGGGGTGGCAATCAGCCCCAGCATTTT